A selection of T cell receptor beta chains follows, all from one sample in a study of blood T cell repertoires in COVID-19. Assay: immunoSEQ multiplex PCR; the TCRdb copy retains only in-frame clones and omits some. The table shows 270,000 or so clones, with around 84% occurring only once. Sequenced material: peripheral blood. The receptors were sampled from a human donor with COVID-19, enrolled during active disease. The donor label of this sample is uncertain. CDR3s include the opening cysteine and the closing phenylalanine or tryptophan. A D gene is named only where the DNA matches it firmly. Not all rows give a size; the values are once, few, many and, for expanded clones, a class.

>TRBJ1-5|TRBV4-2|NA|NA
TGTGCCAGCAGCCAAAGTGAGCATCAGCCCCAGCATTTT
CASSQSEHQPQHF
>TRBJ2-5|TRBV5-1|NA|TRBD2
TGCGCCAGCAGCTTTGTACTGCGGGAGGGAGAGACCCAGTACTTC
CASSFVLREGETQYF
>TRBJ2-7|TRBV18|NA|TRBD1
TGTGCCAGCTCACCACCGGGACAGCCCTACGAGCAGTACTTC
CASSPPGQPYEQYF
>TRBJ2-4|TRBV21-1|NA|NA
TGTGCCAGCAGCAAAGTCAGAAGGGAGGGGAAAAAAAACATTCAGTACTTC
CASSKVRREGKKNIQYF
>TRBJ2-7|TRBV6-2/TRBV6-3|NA|NA
TGTGCCAGCAGTCGACCTCCAGGGTGGTACGAGCAGTACTTC
CASSRPPGWYEQYF
>TRBJ2-5|TRBV23-1|NA|TRBD1
TGCGCCAGCAGGGGACAGCAAGAGACCCAGTACTTC
CASRGQQETQYF
>TRBJ2-3|TRBV5-4|NA|TRBD2
TGTGCCAGCAGCCAGGGACTAGCGGGAGATACGCAGTATTTT
CASSQGLAGDTQYF
>TRBJ2-3|TRBV4-1|NA|TRBD2
TGCGCCAGCAGCCAAGATGAGGGGTCTAGCGGGAGCACAGATACGCAGTATTTT
CASSQDEGSSGSTDTQYF
>TRBJ1-2|TRBV28|NA|NA
TGTGCCAGCGCTGGACACCTCAACTCTAACTATGGCTACACCTTC
CASAGHLNSNYGYTF
>TRBJ1-1|TRBV28|NA|NA
TGTGCCAGCAGCCTTCGTCCGACTGAAGCTTTCTTT
CASSLRPTEAFF
>TRBJ2-6|TRBV3-1/TRBV3-2|NA|TRBD1
TGTGCCAGCAGCCCATTAATCGTCTCACAGGGGTCTGGGGCCAACGTCCTGACTTTC
CASSPLIVSQGSGANVLTF
>TRBJ2-3|TRBV30|NA|TRBD2
TGTGCTTCCACAAGCGGGAGGGCCACAGATACGCAGTATTTT
CASTSGRATDTQYF
>TRBJ2-6|TRBV14|many|TRBD1
TGTGCCAGCAGCCGTACAGGGGGCTCTGGGGCCAACGTCCTGACTTTC
CASSRTGGSGANVLTF
>TRBJ2-3|TRBV5-5|NA|TRBD1
TGTGCCAGCAGTCACACTGGGACAGGGTATCGAGATACGCAGTATTTT
CASSHTGTGYRDTQYF
>TRBJ1-2|TRBV19|NA|TRBD1
TGTGCCAGTAGTACCCGACCCCGGGACAGCAAGTATGGCTACACCTTC
CASSTRPRDSKYGYTF
>TRBJ2-5|TRBV30|NA|TRBD2
TGTGCCTGGAGTGTACCCAGCGGGAGCCAAGAGACCCAGTACTTC
CAWSVPSGSQETQYF
>TRBJ2-7|TRBV10-1|NA|NA
TGCGCCAGCAGTGATCGGAGAGAGGCTACCCCTCGGTACTTC
CASSDRREATPRYF